This note documents a single T cell receptor beta chain sequence. Antigen specificity is unknown. The assay was run at deep level. Investigators spread the genomic DNA of each subset evenly over several immunoSEQ plates. Sequenced by immunoSEQ multiplex PCR; TCRdb stores in-frame clones only, minus some. The sample has more than 2 million clones, over 85% seen once; the top ten hold 0.13%. The sample is drawn from a study of shared clonotypes between healthy human individuals. In the study overall: The donors, two women and a few men, were aged 18 to 49. Findings and limits, study-wide: The study sampled only blood, and tissue repertoires likely differ.

Germline V gives CDR1 LNHDA, CDR2 SQIVND (reference sequence). Trimming shortened V by 5 bases and J by 0 bases, and 13 bases separated the two germline ends. The CDR3 spans 16 residues. The sequence was collected from a man younger than 30 in good health. The genes are TRBV19 and TRBJ2-2; D might be TRBD2 (6 bases). The specimen sequenced was naive CD4+ T cells sorted from blood. Noted subset: CD45RA+ positively selected. The DNA for the CDR3 is TGTGCCAGTAGTCTATGGCGGGGTGCGAACACCGGGGAGCTGTTTTTT. Its protein is CASSLWRGANTGELFF.